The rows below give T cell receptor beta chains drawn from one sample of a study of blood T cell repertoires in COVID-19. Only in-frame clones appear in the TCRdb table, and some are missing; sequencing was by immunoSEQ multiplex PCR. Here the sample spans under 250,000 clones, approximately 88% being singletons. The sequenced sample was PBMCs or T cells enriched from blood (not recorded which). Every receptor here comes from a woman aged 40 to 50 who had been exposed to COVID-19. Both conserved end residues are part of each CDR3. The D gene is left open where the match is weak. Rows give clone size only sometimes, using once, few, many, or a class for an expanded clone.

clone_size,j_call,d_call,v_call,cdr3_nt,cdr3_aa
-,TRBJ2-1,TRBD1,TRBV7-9,TGTGCCAGCAGCTCCGGGACAGCCGTATCCTACAATGAGCAGTTCTTC,CASSSGTAVSYNEQFF
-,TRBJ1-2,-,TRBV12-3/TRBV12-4,TGTGCCAGCAGTTCGTACAGGATGAAGATCTACACCTTC,CASSSYRMKIYTF
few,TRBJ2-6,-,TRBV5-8,TGTGCCAGCAGCTCCGGGACATTCTTCTCTGGGGCCAACGTCCTGACTTTC,CASSSGTFFSGANVLTF
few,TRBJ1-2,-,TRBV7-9,TGTGCCAGCAGCCCTCCGTCCAGGGATGGCTACACCTTC,CASSPPSRDGYTF
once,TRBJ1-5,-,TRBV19,TGTGCCAGTAGCTCGGTTCCCAATCAGCCCCAGCATTTT,CASSSVPNQPQHF
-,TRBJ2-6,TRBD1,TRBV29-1,TGCAGCGTTACCGGGACAGGGAAATCTGGGGCCAACGTCCTGACTTTC,CSVTGTGKSGANVLTF
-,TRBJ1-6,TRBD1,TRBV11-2,TGTGCCAGCAGCTTAGATCAGGGGGCTCATACACCCCTCCACTTT,CASSLDQGAHTPLHF
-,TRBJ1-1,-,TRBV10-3,TGTGCCATCACAAGGCGGGGGGACACTGAAGCTTTCTTT,CAITRRGDTEAFF
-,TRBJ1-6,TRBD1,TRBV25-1,TGTGCCAGCAGTCCCCGGACAGGGGGCTACGTATACCTCCACTTT,CASSPRTGGYVYLHF
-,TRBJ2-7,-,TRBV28,TGTGCCAGCACGCGACGGCGTTTGGGAGTGGTACGGGAAGCCTACGAGCAGTACTTC,CASTRRRLGVVREAYEQYF
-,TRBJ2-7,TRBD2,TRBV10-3,TGTGCCATCATGGAGAGACTAGCTGCCTACGAGCAGTACTTC,CAIMERLAAYEQYF
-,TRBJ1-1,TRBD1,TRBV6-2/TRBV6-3,TGTGCCAGCAGTTATCGGAAAAGGACAGGGCCCGGGAACACTGAAGCTTTCTTT,CASSYRKRTGPGNTEAFF
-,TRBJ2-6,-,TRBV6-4,TGTGCCAGCAGTGAGTCAGGCAGCTCTGGGGCCAACGTCCTGACTTTC,CASSESGSSGANVLTF
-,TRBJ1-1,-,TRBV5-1,TGCGCCAGCACCCCGCGGGGGGTTGGGATGAACACTGAAGCTTTCTTT,CASTPRGVGMNTEAFF
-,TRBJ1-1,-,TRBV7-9,TGTGCCAGCAGCTTAGGATGGGGAGGAAAGACTGAAGCTTTCTTT,CASSLGWGGKTEAFF
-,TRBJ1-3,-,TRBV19,TGTGCCAGTAGTATAGATCCGTGGGCAGGGGGAAACACCATATATTTT,CASSIDPWAGGNTIYF
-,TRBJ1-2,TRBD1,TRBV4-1,TGCGCCAGCAGCCCCTGGACAGGGGATGGCTATGGCTACACCTTC,CASSPWTGDGYGYTF
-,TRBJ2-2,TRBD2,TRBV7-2,TGTGCCAGCAGCACTAGCGGGAGGCGTACCGGGGAGCTGTTTTTT,CASSTSGRRTGELFF
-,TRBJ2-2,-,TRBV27,TGTGCCTTAAGAGGGAACACCGGGGAGCTGTTTTTT,CALRGNTGELFF
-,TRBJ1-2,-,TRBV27,TGTGCCAGCAGTTTATTGGGGTTGGTACGGGGGGGGAAATCCTATGGCTACACCTTC,CASSLLGLVRGGKSYGYTF
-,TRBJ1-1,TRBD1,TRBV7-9,TGTGCCAGCAGTTTAGGCGGTGCAGGGGGCGTCAACACTGAAGCTTTCTTT,CASSLGGAGGVNTEAFF
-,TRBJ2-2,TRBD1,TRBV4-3,TGCGCCAGCAGCCCTACCGGACAGGCCACCGGGGAGCTGTTTTTT,CASSPTGQATGELFF
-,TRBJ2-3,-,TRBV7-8,TGTGCCAGCAGCTTAGAACCGGGTTCAGGGGATACGCAGTATTTT,CASSLEPGSGDTQYF
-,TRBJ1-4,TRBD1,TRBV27,TGTGCCAGCAGTCGCGGGGGACAGGGGTTTGAAAAACTGTTTTTT,CASSRGGQGFEKLFF
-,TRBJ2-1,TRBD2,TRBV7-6,TGTGCCAGCAGCTTAGCCGGGACTAGCGGGTACAATGAGCAGTTCTTC,CASSLAGTSGYNEQFF
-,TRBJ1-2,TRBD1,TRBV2,TGTGCCAGCAGTAAGACGGACAGGGGCTATGGCTACACCTTC,CASSKTDRGYGYTF
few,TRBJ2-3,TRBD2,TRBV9,TGTGCCAGCAGCGAGGAGGCGGCGGGGGGCCAGACAGATACGCAGTATTTT,CASSEEAAGGQTDTQYF
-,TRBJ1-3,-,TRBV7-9,TGTGCCAGCTCGGTATCCACCTCTGGAAACACCATATATTTT,CASSVSTSGNTIYF
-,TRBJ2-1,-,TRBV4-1,TGCGCCAGCAGCCAAGAGGACGCGGGATACTCCTACAATGAGCAGTTCTTC,CASSQEDAGYSYNEQFF
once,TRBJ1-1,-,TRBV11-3,TGTGCCAGCAGCTTAATATCTCACACTGAAGCTTTCTTT,CASSLISHTEAFF
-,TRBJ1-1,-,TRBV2,TGTGCAAGAAGACGGGGTTTGGACACTGAAGCTTTCTTT,CARRRGLDTEAFF
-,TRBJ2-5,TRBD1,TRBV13,TGTGCCAGCAGCTTAGTGGGACAGGGCCAAGAGACCCAGTACTTC,CASSLVGQGQETQYF
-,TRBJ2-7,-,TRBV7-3,TGTGCCAGCAGCCACCGCCGGGGTAACGAGCAGTACTTC,CASSHRRGNEQYF
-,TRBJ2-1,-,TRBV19,TGTGCCAGTAGTGAGCCAGATGAGGGTGAGCAGTTCTTC,CASSEPDEGEQFF
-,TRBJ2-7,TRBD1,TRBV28,TGTGCCAGCAGCCGGACAGGGAATAAAAGGTGGTACTTC,CASSRTGNKRWYF
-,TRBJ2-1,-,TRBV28,TGTGCCAGCAGTACGACAAGGAAAGCCTACAATGAGCAGTTCTTC,CASSTTRKAYNEQFF
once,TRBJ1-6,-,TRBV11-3,TGTGCCAGCAGCTTACCCCGGCCCCGGGATTCACCCCTCCACTTT,CASSLPRPRDSPLHF
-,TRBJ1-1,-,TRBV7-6,TGTGCCAGCAGCCGATGGGACACCGGGATATCCACTGAAGCTTTCTTT,CASSRWDTGISTEAFF
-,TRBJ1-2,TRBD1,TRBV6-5,TGTGCCAGCAGAACCGGACAGGGGAATAATGGCTACACCTTC,CASRTGQGNNGYTF
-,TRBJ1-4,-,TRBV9,TGTGCCAGCAGCGTAGCTCTTTCCGCCCTAGGGGGGGCTAATGAAAAACTGTTTTTT,CASSVALSALGGANEKLFF
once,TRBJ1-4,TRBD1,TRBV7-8,TGTGCCAGCAGTCTCCGGGACAGGGTAGAAAAACTGTTTTTT,CASSLRDRVEKLFF
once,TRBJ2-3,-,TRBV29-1,TGCAGCGTCCCGAGGAGCGCCGGAGATACGCAGTATTTT,CSVPRSAGDTQYF
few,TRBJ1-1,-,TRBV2,TGTGCCAGCAGGGTACAAATGAACACTGAAGCTTTCTTT,CASRVQMNTEAFF
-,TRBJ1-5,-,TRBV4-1,TGCGCCAGCAGCCAAGATCCTGAGACAGGCGATACCAATCAGCCCCAGCATTTT,CASSQDPETGDTNQPQHF
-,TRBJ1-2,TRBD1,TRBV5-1,TGTGCCAGCAGCCCCGGACAGGTACTCTATGGCTACACCTTC,CASSPGQVLYGYTF
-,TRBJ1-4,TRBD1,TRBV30,TGTGCCTGGAGTCAGGGGGCTAATGAAAAACTGTTTTTT,CAWSQGANEKLFF
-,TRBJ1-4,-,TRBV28,TGTGCCAGCGGCATGGGGGGGACTAATGAAAAACTGTTTTTT,CASGMGGTNEKLFF
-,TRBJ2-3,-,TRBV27,TGTGCCAGCAGTTTAAGGTCTAGCCCAGATACGCAGTATTTT,CASSLRSSPDTQYF
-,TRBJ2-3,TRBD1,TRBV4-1,TGCGCCAGCAGCCAAGAGCGGGGACAGGGGAAGGATACGCAGTATTTT,CASSQERGQGKDTQYF